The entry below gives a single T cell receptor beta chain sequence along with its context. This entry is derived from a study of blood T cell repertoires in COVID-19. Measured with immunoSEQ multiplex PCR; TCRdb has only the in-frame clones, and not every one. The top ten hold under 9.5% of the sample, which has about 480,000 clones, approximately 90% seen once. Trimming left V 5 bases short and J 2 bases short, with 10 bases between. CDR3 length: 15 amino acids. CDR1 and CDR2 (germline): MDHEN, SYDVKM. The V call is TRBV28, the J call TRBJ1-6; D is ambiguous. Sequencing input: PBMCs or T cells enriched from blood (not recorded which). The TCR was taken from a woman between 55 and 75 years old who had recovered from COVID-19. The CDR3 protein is CASSGGPAYNSPLHF. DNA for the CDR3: TGTGCCAGCAGTGGAGGTCCCGCCTATAATTCACCCCTCCACTTT.